The present T cell receptor beta chain was sequenced within a study of blood T cell repertoires in COVID-19. Repertoires were generated with immunoSEQ multiplex PCR, while TCRdb's copy carries only in-frame clones and drops some. Altogether roughly 70,000 clones are present, around nine tenths being singletons, with the ten largest covering approximately 20%. Deletions cut 5 bases from V and 7 bases from J, with 17 bases between. Germline V gives CDR1 LGHNA, CDR2 YSLEER. The CDR3 runs to 15 residues. Sequenced: peripheral blood. The chain recombines TRBV4-3 with TRBJ2-2; weak D call: TRBD2 (6 bases). The TCR comes from a woman older than 75 with acute or convalescent COVID-19. The CDR3 region has the DNA TGCGCCAGCAGCAGTGACGGGGGAGCTAGCGGGGAGCTGTTTTTT. Translated, it gives CASSSDGGASGELFF.